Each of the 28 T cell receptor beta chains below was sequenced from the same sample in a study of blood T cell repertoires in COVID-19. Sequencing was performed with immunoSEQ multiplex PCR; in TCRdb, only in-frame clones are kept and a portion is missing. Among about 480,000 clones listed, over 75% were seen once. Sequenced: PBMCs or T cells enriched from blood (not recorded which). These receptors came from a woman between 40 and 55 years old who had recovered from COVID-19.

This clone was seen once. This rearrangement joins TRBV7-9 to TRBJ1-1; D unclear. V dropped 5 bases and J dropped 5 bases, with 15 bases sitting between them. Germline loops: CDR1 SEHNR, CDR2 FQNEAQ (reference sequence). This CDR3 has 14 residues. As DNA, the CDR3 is TGTGCCAGCAGCCCTACCGAAGCGAGGACTGAAGCTTTCTTT. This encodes CASSPTEARTEAFF.

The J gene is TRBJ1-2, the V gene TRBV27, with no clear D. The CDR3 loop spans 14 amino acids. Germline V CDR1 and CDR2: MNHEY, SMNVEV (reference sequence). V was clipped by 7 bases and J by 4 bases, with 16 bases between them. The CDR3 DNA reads TGTGCCAGCACCGCCCGGGAGGTTCTCTATGGCTACACCTTC. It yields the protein CASTAREVLYGYTF.

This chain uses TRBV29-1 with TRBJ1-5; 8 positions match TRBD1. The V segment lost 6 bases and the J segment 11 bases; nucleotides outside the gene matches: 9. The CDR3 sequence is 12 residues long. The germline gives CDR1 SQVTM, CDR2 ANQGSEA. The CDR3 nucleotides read TGCAGCGTCGCCGTGACAGGGGAAGCCCAGCATTTT. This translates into CSVAVTGEAQHF.

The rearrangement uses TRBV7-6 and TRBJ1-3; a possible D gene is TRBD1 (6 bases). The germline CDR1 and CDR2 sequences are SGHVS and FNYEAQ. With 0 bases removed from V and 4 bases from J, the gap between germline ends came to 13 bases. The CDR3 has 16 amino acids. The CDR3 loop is CASSLARAGVGNTIYF. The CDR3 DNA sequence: TGTGCCAGCAGCTTAGCCAGGGCAGGGGTCGGAAACACCATATATTTT.

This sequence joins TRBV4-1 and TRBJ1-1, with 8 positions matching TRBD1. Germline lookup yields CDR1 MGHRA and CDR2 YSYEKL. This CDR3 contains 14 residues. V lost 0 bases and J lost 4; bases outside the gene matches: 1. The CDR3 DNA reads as TGCGCCAGCAGCCAAGATGACAGGGGCACTGAAGCTTTCTTT. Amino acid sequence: CASSQDDRGTEAFF.

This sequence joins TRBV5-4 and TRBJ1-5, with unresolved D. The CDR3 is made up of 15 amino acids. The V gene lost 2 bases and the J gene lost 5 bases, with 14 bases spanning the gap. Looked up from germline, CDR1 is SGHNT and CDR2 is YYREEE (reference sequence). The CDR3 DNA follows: TGTGCCAGCAGCTTTGGGCCGAGTGAAGATCAGCCCCAGCATTTT. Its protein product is CASSFGPSEDQPQHF.

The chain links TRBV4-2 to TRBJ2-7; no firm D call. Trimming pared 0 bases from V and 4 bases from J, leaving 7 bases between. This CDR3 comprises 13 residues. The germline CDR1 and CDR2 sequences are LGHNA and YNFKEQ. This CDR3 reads CASSQDFAYEQYF. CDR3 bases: TGTGCCAGCAGCCAAGATTTCGCGTACGAGCAGTACTTC.

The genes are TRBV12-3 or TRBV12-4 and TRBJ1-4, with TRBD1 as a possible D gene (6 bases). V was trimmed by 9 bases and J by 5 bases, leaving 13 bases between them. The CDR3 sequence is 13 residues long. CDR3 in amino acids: CASLRTANEKLFF. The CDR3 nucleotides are TGTGCCAGTCTGAGGACAGCAAATGAAAAACTGTTTTTT.

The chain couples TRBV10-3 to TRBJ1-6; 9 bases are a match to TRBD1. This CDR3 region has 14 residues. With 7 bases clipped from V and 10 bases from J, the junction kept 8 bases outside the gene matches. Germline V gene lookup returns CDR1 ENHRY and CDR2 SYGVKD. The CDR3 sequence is CAITPDRGYSPLHF. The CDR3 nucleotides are TGTGCCATCACCCCGGACAGGGGATACTCACCCCTCCACTTT.

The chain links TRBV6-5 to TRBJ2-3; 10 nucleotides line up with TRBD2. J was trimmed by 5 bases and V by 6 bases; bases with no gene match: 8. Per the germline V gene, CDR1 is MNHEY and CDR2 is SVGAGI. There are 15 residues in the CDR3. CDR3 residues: CASSHLAGDGDTQYF. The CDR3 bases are TGTGCCAGCAGCCACCTAGCGGGAGATGGAGATACGCAGTATTTT.

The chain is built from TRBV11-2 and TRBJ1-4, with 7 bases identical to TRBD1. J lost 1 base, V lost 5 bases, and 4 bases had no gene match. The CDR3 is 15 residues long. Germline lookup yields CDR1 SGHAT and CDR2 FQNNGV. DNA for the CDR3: TGTGCCAGCAGCACACGACAGGGAACTAATGAAAAACTGTTTTTT. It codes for CASSTRQGTNEKLFF.

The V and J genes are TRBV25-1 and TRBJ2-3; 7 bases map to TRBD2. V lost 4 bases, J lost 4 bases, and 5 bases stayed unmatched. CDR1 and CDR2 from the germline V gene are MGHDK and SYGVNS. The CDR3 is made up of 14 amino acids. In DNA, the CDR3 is TGTGCCAGCAGTGGGGACTATCAGGCAGATACGCAGTATTTT. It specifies CASSGDYQADTQYF.

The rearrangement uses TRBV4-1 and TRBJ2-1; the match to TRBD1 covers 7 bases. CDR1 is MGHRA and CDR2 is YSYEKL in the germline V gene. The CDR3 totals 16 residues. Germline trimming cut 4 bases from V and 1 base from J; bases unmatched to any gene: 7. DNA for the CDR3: TGCGCCAGCAGCCCACAGGGGTTTAAGTCCTACAATGAGCAGTTCTTC. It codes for CASSPQGFKSYNEQFF.

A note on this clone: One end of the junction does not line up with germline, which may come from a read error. The CDR3 bases are TGTGCTAGCAGCCCGAGTCGTCGGGAGGCTTCCTACAATGAGCAGTTCTTC. Translating it yields CASSPSRREASYNEQFF. The chain links TRBV7-7 to TRBJ2-1; 7 positions match TRBD2. Germline V gives CDR1 SSHAT, CDR2 FNYEAQ (reference sequence). The CDR3 has 17 residues.

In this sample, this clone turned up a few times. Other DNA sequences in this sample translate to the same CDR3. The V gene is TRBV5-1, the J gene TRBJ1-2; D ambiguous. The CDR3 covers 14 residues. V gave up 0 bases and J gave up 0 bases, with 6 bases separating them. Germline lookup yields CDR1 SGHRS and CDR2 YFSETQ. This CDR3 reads CASSLDSPNYGYTF. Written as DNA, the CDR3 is TGCGCCAGCAGCTTGGACAGTCCTAACTATGGCTACACCTTC. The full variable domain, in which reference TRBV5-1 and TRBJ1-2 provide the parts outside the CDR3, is KAGVTQTPRYLIKTRGQQVTLSCSPISGHRSVSWYQQTPGQGLQFLFEYFSETQRNKGNFPGRFSGRQFSNSRSEMNVSTLELGDSALYLCASSLDSPNYGYTFGSGTRLTVV.

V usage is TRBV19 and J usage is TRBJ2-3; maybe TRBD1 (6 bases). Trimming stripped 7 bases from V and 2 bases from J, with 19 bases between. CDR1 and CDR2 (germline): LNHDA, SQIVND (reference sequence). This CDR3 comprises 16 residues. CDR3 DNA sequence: TGTGCCAGTAAAGGGGGAGCGTCTAGGTACACAGATACGCAGTATTTT. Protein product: CASKGGASRYTDTQYF.

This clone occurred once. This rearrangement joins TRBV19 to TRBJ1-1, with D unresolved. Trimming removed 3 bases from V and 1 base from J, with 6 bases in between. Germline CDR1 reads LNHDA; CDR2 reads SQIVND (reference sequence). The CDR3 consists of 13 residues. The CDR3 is CASSIVENTEAFF. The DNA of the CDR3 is TGTGCCAGTAGTATCGTAGAGAACACTGAAGCTTTCTTT. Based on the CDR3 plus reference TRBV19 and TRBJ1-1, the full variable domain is DGGITQSPKYLFRKEGQNVTLSCEQNLNHDAMYWYRQDPGQGLRLIYYSQIVNDFQKGDIAEGYSVSREKKESFPLTVTSAQKNPTAFYLCASSIVENTEAFFGQGTRLTVV.

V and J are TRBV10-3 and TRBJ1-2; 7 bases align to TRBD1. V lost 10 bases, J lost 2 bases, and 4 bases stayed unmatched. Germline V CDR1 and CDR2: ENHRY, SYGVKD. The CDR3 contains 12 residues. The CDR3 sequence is CATQGENYGYTF. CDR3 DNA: TGTGCCACCCAGGGGGAGAACTATGGCTACACCTTC.

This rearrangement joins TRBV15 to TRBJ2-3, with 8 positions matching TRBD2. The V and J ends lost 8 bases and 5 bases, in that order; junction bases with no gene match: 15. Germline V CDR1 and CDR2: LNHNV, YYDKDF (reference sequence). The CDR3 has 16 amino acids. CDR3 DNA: TGTGCCACCGGGCCGGGAGGGGCGGTTGGGAAAGATACGCAGTATTTT. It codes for CATGPGGAVGKDTQYF.

CDR3 in DNA: TGTGCCAGCAGACCCGACAGCCCGTATGGCTACACCTTC. The encoded protein is CASRPDSPYGYTF. The chain recombines TRBV12-3 or TRBV12-4 with TRBJ1-2; D is perhaps TRBD1 (5 bases). Trimming shortened V by 6 bases and J by 5 bases, and 13 bases separated the two germline ends. The CDR3 sequence is 13 residues long.

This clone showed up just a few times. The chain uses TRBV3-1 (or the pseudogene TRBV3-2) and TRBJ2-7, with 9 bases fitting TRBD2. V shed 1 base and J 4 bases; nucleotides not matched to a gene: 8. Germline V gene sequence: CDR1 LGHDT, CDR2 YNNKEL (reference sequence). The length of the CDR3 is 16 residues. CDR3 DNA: TGTGCCAGCAGCCAAGCCCCGCGGGAGGGCCCGTACGAGCAGTACTTC. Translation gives CASSQAPREGPYEQYF.

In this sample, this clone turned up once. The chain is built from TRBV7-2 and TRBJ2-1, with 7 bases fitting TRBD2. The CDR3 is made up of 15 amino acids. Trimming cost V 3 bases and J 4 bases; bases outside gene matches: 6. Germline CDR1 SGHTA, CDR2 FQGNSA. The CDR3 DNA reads TGTGCCAGCAGCTTGGGCGGGAGCGCTTACAATGAGCAGTTCTTC. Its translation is CASSLGGSAYNEQFF.

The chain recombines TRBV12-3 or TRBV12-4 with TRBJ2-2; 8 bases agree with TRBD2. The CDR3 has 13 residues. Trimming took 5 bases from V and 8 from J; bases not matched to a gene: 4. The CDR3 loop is CASSGTRRGELFF. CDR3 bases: TGTGCCAGCAGTGGGACTAGAAGGGGGGAGCTGTTTTTT.

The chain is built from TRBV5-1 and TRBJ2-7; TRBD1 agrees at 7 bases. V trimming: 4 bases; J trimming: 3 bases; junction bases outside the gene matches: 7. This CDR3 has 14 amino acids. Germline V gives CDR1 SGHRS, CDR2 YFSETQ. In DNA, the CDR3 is TGCGCCAGCAGCCTCTCCGGGGACAGCTACGAGCAGTACTTC. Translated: CASSLSGDSYEQYF.

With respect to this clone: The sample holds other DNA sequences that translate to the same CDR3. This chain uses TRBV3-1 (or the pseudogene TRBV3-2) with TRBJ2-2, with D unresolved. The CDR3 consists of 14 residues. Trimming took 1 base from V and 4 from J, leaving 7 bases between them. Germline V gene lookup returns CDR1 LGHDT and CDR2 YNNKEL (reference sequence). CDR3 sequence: CASSQGGGTGELFF. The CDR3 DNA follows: TGTGCCAGCAGCCAAGGAGGCGGCACCGGGGAGCTGTTTTTT.

CDR3 sequence (DNA): TGTGCCAGCAGTTACGGACGGGAGTTACTAGCGGGGCGCACAGATACGCAGTATTTT. Protein product: CASSYGRELLAGRTDTQYF. The chain joins TRBV6-2 or TRBV6-3 to TRBJ2-3; TRBD2 agrees at 10 bases. CDR1 and CDR2 from the germline V gene are MNHEY and SVGEGT. The CDR3 spans 19 residues. V shed 2 bases, J shed 1 base, and the junction held 12 bases outside the gene matches.

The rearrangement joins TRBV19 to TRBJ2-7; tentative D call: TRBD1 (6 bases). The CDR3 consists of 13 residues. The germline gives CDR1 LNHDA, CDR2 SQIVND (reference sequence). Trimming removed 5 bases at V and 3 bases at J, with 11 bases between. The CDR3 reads CASSPLDSYEQYF. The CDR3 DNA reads TGTGCCAGTAGTCCATTGGACAGCTACGAGCAGTACTTC. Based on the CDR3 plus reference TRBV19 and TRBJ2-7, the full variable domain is DGGITQSPKYLFRKEGQNVTLSCEQNLNHDAMYWYRQDPGQGLRLIYYSQIVNDFQKGDIAEGYSVSREKKESFPLTVTSAQKNPTAFYLCASSPLDSYEQYFGPGTRLTVT.

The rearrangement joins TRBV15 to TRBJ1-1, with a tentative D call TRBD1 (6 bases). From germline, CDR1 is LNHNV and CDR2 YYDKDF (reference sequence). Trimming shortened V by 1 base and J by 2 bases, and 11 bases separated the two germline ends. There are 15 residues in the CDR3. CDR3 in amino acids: CATSRAPRGNTEAFF. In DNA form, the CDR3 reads TGTGCCACCAGCAGAGCACCCAGGGGAAACACTGAAGCTTTCTTT.